The sequence of this TCR beta chain was determined in a study of blood T cells in healthy people across ages. The CDR3 consists of 13 residues. Trimming shortened V by 7 bases and J by 1 base, and 7 bases separated the two germline ends. Per the germline V gene, CDR1 is MDHEN and CDR2 is SYDVKM. Primers used in a second PCR of roughly 6 to 11 cycles were a sample-barcoded 5' primer and a J-beta primer mix. TCRdb analysed the 5' RACE reads with MiXCR anew, one entry per CDR3 protein. The top ten hold around 10% of the sample, which has approximately 580,000 distinct CDR3 sequences, about 25% seen once. A further study also used this sample, focusing on T cells of mothers and their children.

Specimen: blood. The TCR originated in a boy aged 5-17 years in good health. The rearrangement links TRBV28 to TRBJ2-2, with D unresolved. CDR3: CASIKGNTGELFF. Here the CDR3 DNA reads TGTGCCAGCATCAAGGGGAACACCGGGGAGCTGTTTTTT.